The entry below gives a single TCR beta chain sequence along with its context. This clone was observed a handful of times. Its recognized antigen is unknown. Base quality data are lacking; no much larger clone is found one base away. The germline V gene specifies SGHAT as CDR1 and FQNNGV as CDR2. V is trimmed back by 7 bases and J by 3 bases, and the junction contains 5 bases that no gene match accounts for. The CDR3, from cysteine to phenylalanine, totals 13 residues. The read is trimmed to its CDR3 DNA, 39 bases read in frame from base 1. The sample is drawn from a study of beta chain features in type 1 diabetes (dated by TCRdb to between 2018 and 2020). The study in broad terms: Mean age, gender distribution, total cell number and subset yield were not different between patients and healthy donors. A total of some 100,000,000 sorted cells were examined across all samples, and a strong correlation was observed between cell number per subset and RNA yield. The study compared TCRB repertoires of sorted circulating CD4+ T cell subsets between recently diagnosed type 1 diabetes patients and matched healthy donors. Regulatory and stem cell-like memory subsets were isolated from only 8 patients and about eight healthy donors, whereas naive and central memory subsets came from all 30 or so donors. What the research found in general, with its limitations: Type 1 diabetes patients showed a moderate but significant shortening of TCRB CDR3 length in all four CD4+ subsets. Shorter templates might have been favored by PCR, but patient and control samples were amplified and corrected together, so both groups would have been affected equally by any skew. Because the HLA sub-analyses included only small numbers of individuals, any influence of HLA type on TCRB rearrangement was left unresolved. At VDJ recombination sites, type 1 diabetes patients had fewer insertions and more deleted nucleotides, which implies abnormalities in thymic rearrangement. Because cDNA was sequenced instead of genomic DNA, activated cells with high expression could be over-represented, although the groups did not differ in activation or CD3 levels. Naive, central memory and regulatory TCRB repertoires appeared to be more alike among patients than among healthy donors.

The entire amount of isolated RNA was reverse transcribed using the High Capacity cDNA Reverse Transcription Kit, so the sequenced TCRB transcripts were expressed ones. Naive, central memory and regulatory T cell samples underwent deep immunoSEQ sequencing, averaging about 3.3 million total reads per sample. Sorted cells were lysed in RLT buffer, and RNA was extracted using DNase-treated RNeasy Micro or Mini kits according to cell number. To prevent cross-contamination, every cell subset was processed on its own, while patient and healthy donor samples were processed together. The immunoSEQ multiplex PCR was used to amplify TCRB sequences from cDNA, generating 87-bp fragments that spanned the CDR3 region. Amplicons were sequenced on the Illumina HiSeq platform. The published analysis was carried out like this. PCR bias was computationally corrected using synthetic template baselines, reads within Hamming distance 2 were collapsed, and singletons that could not be merged were discarded. Reads were aligned to IMGT to assign V, D and J genes, CDR3 length, and insertions or deletions at six rearrangement sites. Within each subset, clonotype counts were normalized to sorted cell number, and only after that were true diversity and Gini coefficients computed with the tcR R package. The overlap coefficient, calculated on TCRB nucleotide sequences, was used to measure repertoire sharing. As a proxy for the pre-selection repertoire, out-of-frame TCRB sequences from naive cells were analyzed. TCRdb mirrors the immuneACCESS table, restricted to in-frame sequences. Some clones are absent from its copies; in checked studies, under half trace to an unresolved V gene, and the reason for the others is unknown. That table is the source of V, J and clone size, and D and trimming were worked out from the DNA. In all, the sample holds hundreds of thousands of clones, and around 14% of those were seen once. About 0.024% of the sample lies in the top ten.

A single peripheral blood draw of around 120 mL on average was collected from each donor into heparinised tubes. A BD FACSAria II was used to sort naive, central memory, regulatory and stem cell-like memory CD4+ T cells with a panel that included CD45RO, CCR7, CD25, CD127, CD95 and CD27. Purity was above 98% for every sorted population. PBMCs were isolated immediately by Lymphoprep density gradient centrifugation and stained directly without culture. So that batch effects would be minimized, each experiment stained and sorted samples in pairs, pairing one healthy donor with one patient. Sequencing was done on a sample of naive CD4+ T cells from blood. The label giving this sample's cell subset or site can be read as: true naive CD4+ T cells. The sequence came from a woman between 40 and 55 years old in good health. The chain employs TRBV11-2 and TRBJ2-7, with 8 central nucleotides matching TRBD1. CDR3 region: CASIRTGFYEQYF. DNA sequence: TGTGCCAGCATCCGGACAGGGTTCTACGAGCAGTACTTC.